This T cell receptor beta chain was sequenced in a study of blood T cell repertoires in COVID-19. The data were produced by immunoSEQ multiplex PCR, yet TCRdb's version contains in-frame clones alone and is incomplete. The profile shows nearly 95,000 clones, roughly 91% of them singletons. Germline V CDR1 and CDR2: SQVTM, ANQGSEA. CDR3 size: 15 residues. V was pared by 4 bases and J by 4 bases, with 11 bases of the junction left unmatched. This sequence joins TRBV29-1 and TRBJ2-7, with TRBD2 matching 9 bases. This clonotype originated in a woman at least 80 years old with acute or convalescent COVID-19. Sequencing input: peripheral blood. This chain's CDR3 is CSVGEGRSGRYEQYF. CDR3 nucleotides: TGCAGCGTTGGAGAGGGGAGAAGCGGGAGGTACGAGCAGTACTTC.